This note documents a single T cell receptor (beta chain) sequence. The CDR3 goes on 3 residues after the read ends, and that part is filled in from the germline J gene. The assay was immunoSEQ multiplex PCR, and TCRdb's table has in-frame clones only and misses some. The sample features tens of thousands of clones, with around 7% in its top ten. The record originates from a study of T cells in women clearing cervical HPV infection. At the level of the study: Control women cleared a single incident HPV16 infection within 12 months.

The CDR3 is 15 amino acids. The junction had 5 bases not matched to a gene; V was cut back by 7 bases and J by 3 bases. Germline V gives CDR1 LNHDA, CDR2 SQIVND (reference sequence). HPV was found by MY09/MY11 PCR and dot-blot genotyping. Sequencing input: blood buffy coat. The chain has TRBV19 and TRBJ2-1; the match to TRBD2 covers 11 bases. This clonotype was sampled from a woman between 18 and 69 years old with a cervical HPV16 infection that either progressed to CIN3+ or cleared (not recorded which). The CDR3 protein is CASTVAGGRYNEQFF. The DNA read from the CDR3 is TGTGCCAGTACGGTAGCGGGGGGGCGCTACAATGAG.